This T cell receptor beta chain came from a study of T cell repertoires in cytomegalovirus infection. Study summary: Indicated by public TCR beta signatures were CMV infection and matching HLA type.

This clonotype was recorded many times. Its antigen remains unidentified. Between the trimmed V and J ends, which lost 1 base and 4 bases, there was a span of 9 bases. The CDR3 contains 13 residues. Per germline, CDR1 DFQATT and CDR2 SNEGSKA (reference sequence). Points from the study as a whole: There were carriers of CMV plus the relevant HLA, and cumulative public TCR beta family frequency identified them.

TCRdb redid the calling of the reads with MiXCR, one entry per CDR3 protein. The sample shows just under 300,000 distinct CDR3 sequences, roughly a tenth of them seen only once. The chain links TRBV20-1 to TRBJ2-3; D unresolved. Sequenced material: PBMCs. The receptor comes from a human donor in good health (CMV status not recorded). Some clones in this sample may be carry-over from other donors' samples. The DNA of the CDR3 is TGCAGTGCTAGAGCCCCCGGGCCAGATACGCAGTATTTT. It codes for CSARAPGPDTQYF.